This is a list of T cell receptor beta chains from one sample in a study of blood T cell repertoires in COVID-19. Clones were read by immunoSEQ multiplex PCR, and TCRdb kept only the in-frame ones, dropping some. Of 200,000 to 250,000 clones listed, roughly 85% are singletons. Sequences were obtained from peripheral blood. Receptors were obtained from a woman in her sixties or seventies with COVID-19, enrolled during active disease. Each CDR3 is given without its conserved first and last residue. A D gene is named only where the DNA matches it firmly.

j_call | d_call | v_call | cdr3_aa
TRBJ2-3 | TRBD1 | TRBV5-5 | ASHSMGQGPDTQY
TRBJ2-5 | NA | TRBV9 | ASSVAGEETQY
TRBJ1-6 | NA | TRBV7-2 | ASSLVPENSPLH
TRBJ1-4 | NA | TRBV21-1 | ASSAQQGTNEKLF
TRBJ2-3 | NA | TRBV27 | ASSSRQGGDTQY
TRBJ2-7 | TRBD1 | TRBV18 | ASSPPGQGRSYEQY
TRBJ2-2 | TRBD1 | TRBV28 | ASSFFVTGGRSGELF
TRBJ2-3 | TRBD2 | TRBV4-3 | ASSQDLSGGLTDTQY
TRBJ2-1 | NA | TRBV7-3 | ASSPPGTLGNNEQF
TRBJ1-4 | NA | TRBV5-4 | ASSAAGAGNEKLF
TRBJ2-2 | TRBD1 | TRBV5-5 | ASSYGTETPGTGELF